A selection of T cell receptor beta chains follows, all from one sample in a study of blood T cell repertoires in COVID-19. The table came from immunoSEQ multiplex PCR; TCRdb's copy has only in-frame clones and leaves some out. The sample comprises roughly 86,000 clones, around 82% of which are singletons, and around 5.8% rests with the top ten. The sample consisted of peripheral blood. The receptor set was obtained from a man in his 60s with acute or convalescent COVID-19. Both conserved end residues are part of each CDR3. A D gene is named only where the DNA matches it firmly. Size is stated for part of the rows, as once, few or many counts, or as a class when the clone is expanded.

NA | TRBJ1-3 | NA | TRBV9 | CASGRVGSGNTIYF | TGTGCCAGCGGAAGGGTAGGGAGCGGAAACACCATATATTTT
NA | TRBJ1-5 | NA | TRBV6-2/TRBV6-3 | CASSYDGGIGNQPQHF | TGTGCCAGCAGTTATGACGGAGGTATAGGCAATCAGCCCCAGCATTTT
once | TRBJ1-1 | NA | TRBV18 | CASSPDSSIGPAFF | TGTGCCAGCTCACCCGACAGCTCAATCGGGCCAGCTTTCTTT
NA | TRBJ1-2 | NA | TRBV9 | CASSSYGYTF | TGTGCCAGCAGTAGCTATGGCTACACCTTC
NA | TRBJ2-5 | NA | TRBV10-2 | CASSEMRLQETQYF | TGCGCCAGCAGTGAGATGCGGTTACAAGAGACCCAGTACTTC
NA | TRBJ1-5 | TRBD1 | TRBV7-9 | CASSPTGNNQPQHF | TGTGCCAGCAGCCCGACAGGGAACAATCAGCCCCAGCATTTT
few | TRBJ2-1 | TRBD1 | TRBV2 | CASSVQGENNEQFF | TGTGCCAGCAGTGTACAGGGGGAAAACAATGAGCAGTTCTTC
NA | TRBJ1-2 | NA | TRBV10-2 | CASSENAGAERGYTF | TGCGCCAGCAGTGAGAACGCGGGGGCCGAGCGGGGCTACACCTTC
few | TRBJ1-2 | NA | TRBV6-5 | CASSPFGSYGYTF | TGTGCCAGCAGTCCCTTTGGCTCCTATGGCTACACCTTC
NA | TRBJ2-3 | NA | TRBV13 | CASSLSYTQYF | TGTGCCAGCAGCTTGTCGTATACGCAGTATTTT
NA | TRBJ2-7 | TRBD1 | TRBV20-1 | CSAGTVEQYF | TGCAGTGCGGGGACAGTCGAGCAGTACTTC
NA | TRBJ2-3 | TRBD2 | TRBV6-1 | CASSELAAGGIPDTQYF | TGTGCCAGCAGTGAATTAGCGGCGGGGGGGATTCCAGATACGCAGTATTTT
NA | TRBJ2-1 | TRBD2 | TRBV15 | CATSRDVPPPSGPSYNEQFF | TGTGCCACCAGCAGAGATGTTCCCCCCCCTAGCGGGCCCTCCTACAATGAGCAGTTCTTC
NA | TRBJ1-1 | TRBD1 | TRBV11-2 | CASSLGHPGQGPMNTEAFF | TGTGCCAGCAGCTTAGGGCATCCAGGACAGGGCCCCATGAACACTGAAGCTTTCTTT
NA | TRBJ1-2 | NA | TRBV19 | CASSIEANYGYTF | TGTGCCAGTAGTATAGAAGCAAACTATGGCTACACCTTC
few | TRBJ2-1 | TRBD2 | TRBV13 | CASSLWVVRGDEQFF | TGTGCCAGCAGCTTATGGGTGGTCCGGGGGGATGAGCAGTTCTTC
NA | TRBJ2-1 | NA | TRBV6-5 | CASMWSGINNEQFF | TGTGCCAGCATGTGGTCAGGGATCAACAATGAGCAGTTCTTC
once | TRBJ1-2 | NA | TRBV30 | CAWSRENYGYTF | TGTGCCTGGTCGCGGGAGAACTATGGCTACACCTTC
few | TRBJ2-7 | TRBD1 | TRBV19 | CATEGLGTGTGGHEQYF | TGTGCCACCGAAGGCCTGGGAACCGGGACAGGGGGACACGAGCAGTACTTC
few | TRBJ1-3 | NA | TRBV7-9 | CASSLLPLSSGNTIYF | TGTGCCAGCAGCTTACTCCCTCTTAGCTCTGGAAACACCATATATTTT
NA | TRBJ2-7 | NA | TRBV20-1 | CSASPPGSISYEQYF | TGCAGTGCTAGTCCCCCGGGGTCCATCTCCTACGAGCAGTACTTC
NA | TRBJ1-5 | TRBD1 | TRBV10-3 | CAISEVTGLQPQHF | TGTGCCATCAGTGAGGTGACAGGGCTTCAGCCCCAGCATTTT
NA | TRBJ1-1 | NA | TRBV19 | CASSFFERTEAFF | TGTGCCAGTTCCTTCTTCGAGAGGACTGAAGCTTTCTTT
NA | TRBJ1-5 | TRBD1 | TRBV20-1 | CSASGPGQGDQPQHF | TGCAGTGCTAGTGGTCCTGGACAGGGGGATCAGCCCCAGCATTTT
once | TRBJ1-2 | TRBD1 | TRBV4-1 | CASSQYPQGVDYGYTF | TGCGCCAGCAGCCAATACCCCCAGGGGGTTGACTATGGCTACACCTTC